This T cell receptor beta chain was identified during a study of identical twins. In germline, CDR1 is SNHLY, CDR2 FYNNEI. The CDR3 runs to 16 residues. Trimming cost V 4 bases and J 5 bases; bases outside gene matches: 10. TCRdb fed the 5' RACE reads into MiXCR, producing one record per CDR3 protein. The sample shows hundreds of thousands of distinct CDR3 sequences, roughly 6% of them seen only once. The receptor comes from a man aged 18 to 30 in good health. The V gene is TRBV2, the J gene TRBJ2-1; 8 positions agree with TRBD2. The sample consisted of naive T cells sorted from blood. The CDR3 loop reads CASSGMAGGRNNEQFF. The DNA for the CDR3 is TGTGCCAGCAGTGGAATGGCGGGAGGAAGGAACAATGAGCAGTTCTTC.